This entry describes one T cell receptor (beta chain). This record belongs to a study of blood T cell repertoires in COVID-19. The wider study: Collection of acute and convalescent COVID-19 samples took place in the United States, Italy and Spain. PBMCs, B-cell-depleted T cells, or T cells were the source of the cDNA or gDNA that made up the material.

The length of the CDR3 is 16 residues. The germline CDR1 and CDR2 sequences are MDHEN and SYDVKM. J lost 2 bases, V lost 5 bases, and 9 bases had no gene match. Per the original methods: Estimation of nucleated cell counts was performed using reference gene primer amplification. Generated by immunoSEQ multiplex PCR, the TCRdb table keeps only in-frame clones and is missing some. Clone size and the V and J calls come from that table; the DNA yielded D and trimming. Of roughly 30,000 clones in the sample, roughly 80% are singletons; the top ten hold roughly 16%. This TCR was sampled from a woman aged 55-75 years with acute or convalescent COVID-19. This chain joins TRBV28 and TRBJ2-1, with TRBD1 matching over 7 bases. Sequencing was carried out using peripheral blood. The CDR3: CASSESGQGAYNEQFF. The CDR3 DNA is TGTGCCAGCAGTGAATCCGGGCAGGGGGCCTACAATGAGCAGTTCTTC.